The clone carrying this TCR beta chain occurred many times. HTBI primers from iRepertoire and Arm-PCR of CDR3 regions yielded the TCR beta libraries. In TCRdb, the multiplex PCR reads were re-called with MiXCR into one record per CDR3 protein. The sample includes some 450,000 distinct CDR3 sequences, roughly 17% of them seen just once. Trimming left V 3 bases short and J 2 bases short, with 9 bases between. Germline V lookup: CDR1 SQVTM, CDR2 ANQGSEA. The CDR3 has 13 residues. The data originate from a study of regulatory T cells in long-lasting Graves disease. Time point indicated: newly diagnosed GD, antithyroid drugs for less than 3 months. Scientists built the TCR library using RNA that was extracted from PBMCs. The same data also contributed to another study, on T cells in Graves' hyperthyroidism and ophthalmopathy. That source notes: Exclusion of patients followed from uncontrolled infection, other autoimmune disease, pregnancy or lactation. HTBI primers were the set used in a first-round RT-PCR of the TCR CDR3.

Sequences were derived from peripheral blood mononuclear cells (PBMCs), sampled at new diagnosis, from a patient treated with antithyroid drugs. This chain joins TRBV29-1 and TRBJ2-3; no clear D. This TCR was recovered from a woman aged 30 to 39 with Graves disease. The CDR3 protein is CSVEDGLTDTQYF. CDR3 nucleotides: TGCAGCGTTGAGGACGGCCTCACAGATACGCAGTATTTT.